Listed below are T cell receptor beta chains from one sample, sequenced in a study of blood T cell repertoires in COVID-19. Sequencing was performed with immunoSEQ multiplex PCR; in TCRdb, only in-frame clones are kept and a portion is missing. Seen here are 95,000 to 100,000 clones, 70% to 90% observed once, and the top ten hold roughly 4.2%. The source material was peripheral blood. These receptors all stem from a human donor with COVID-19, enrolled during active disease. The donor label of this sample is uncertain. The CDR3 runs from the conserved cysteine through the conserved F or W. D genes are given only for firm matches. Size tells how often a clone was seen (once, few, many) or the class of an expanded clone, and some rows leave it out.

v_gene	abundance	d_gene	j_gene	CDR3aa	CDR3nt
TRBV25-1	.	TRBD1	TRBJ2-5	CASSLQGTHQETQYF	TGTGCCAGCAGCCTACAGGGGACGCATCAAGAGACCCAGTACTTC
TRBV2	few	TRBD1	TRBJ2-7	CASSVQGTSYEQYF	TGTGCCAGCAGTGTACAGGGGACATCCTACGAGCAGTACTTC
TRBV5-4	.	TRBD1	TRBJ2-3	CASSKETGGNTDTQYF	TGTGCCAGCAGCAAGGAGACAGGGGGGAACACAGATACGCAGTATTTT
TRBV10-3	.	.	TRBJ2-1	CAIRPQGRMTFPFYNEQFF	TGTGCCATCCGCCCCCAGGGCCGCATGACCTTTCCTTTTTACAATGAGCAGTTCTTC
TRBV20-1	.	TRBD1	TRBJ1-6	CSASGGTGVNSPLHF	TGCAGTGCTAGTGGTGGGACAGGAGTGAATTCACCCCTCCACTTT
TRBV7-9	.	TRBD1	TRBJ2-4	CASSFRQGRLQTKNIQYF	TGTGCCAGCAGCTTTCGACAGGGTAGATTACAGACCAAAAACATTCAGTACTTC
TRBV5-8	few	.	TRBJ1-4	CASSREGSAFNEKLFF	TGTGCCAGCAGCCGGGAAGGGAGTGCCTTTAATGAAAAACTGTTTTTT
TRBV7-9	.	.	TRBJ1-5	CASSFPGVNQPQHF	TGTGCCAGCAGCTTCCCAGGGGTGAATCAGCCCCAGCATTTT
TRBV4-1	.	.	TRBJ1-6	CASSQDVSPLHF	TGCGCCAGCAGCCAAGATGTATCACCCCTCCACTTT
TRBV7-9	.	.	TRBJ1-1	CASSLRGNTEAFF	TGTGCCAGCAGCTTACGGGGGAACACTGAAGCTTTCTTT
TRBV21-1	.	.	TRBJ1-1	CASSTGTDTEAFF	TGTGCCAGCAGTACAGGGACGGACACTGAAGCTTTCTTT
TRBV25-1	.	TRBD2	TRBJ2-1	CASSVGLAGPTVDEQFF	TGTGCCAGCAGTGTTGGACTAGCGGGACCCACAGTCGATGAGCAGTTCTTC
TRBV2	once	.	TRBJ2-7	CASSGAGQTYEQYF	TGTGCCAGCAGTGGGGCGGGACAGACCTACGAGCAGTACTTC
TRBV7-3	.	TRBD2	TRBJ2-2	CASAGEGTGELFF	TGTGCCAGCGCCGGGGAGGGGACCGGGGAGCTGTTTTTT
TRBV19	.	.	TRBJ1-1	CASTTGGLGTEAFF	TGTGCCAGTACCACCGGGGGGTTGGGCACTGAAGCTTTCTTT
TRBV19	once	.	TRBJ2-1	CASSVGSSYNEQFF	TGTGCCAGTAGTGTGGGGAGTTCCTACAATGAGCAGTTCTTC
TRBV2	.	.	TRBJ1-2	CASSGRGSNYGYTF	TGTGCCAGCAGTGGGAGGGGCTCAAACTATGGCTACACCTTC
TRBV14	.	.	TRBJ1-3	CASSQFSGPGNTIYF	TGTGCCAGCAGCCAATTCTCAGGGCCTGGAAACACCATATATTTT
TRBV12-3/TRBV12-4	.	.	TRBJ2-1	CASSFLGRNEQFF	TGTGCCAGCAGTTTTCTTGGCCGCAATGAGCAGTTCTTC
TRBV6-6	once	.	TRBJ2-7	CASSYPQEGDSYEQYF	TGTGCCAGCAGTTACCCTCAGGAAGGGGACTCCTACGAGCAGTACTTC
TRBV18	.	.	TRBJ1-5	CASSPDQRDQPQHF	TGTGCCAGCTCCCCCGACCAGCGGGATCAGCCCCAGCATTTT
TRBV11-2	.	TRBD1	TRBJ1-5	CASSRDRANQPQHF	TGTGCCAGCAGCCGAGACAGGGCCAATCAGCCCCAGCATTTT
TRBV19	once	TRBD2	TRBJ2-1	CASSLDGEGYNEQFF	TGTGCCAGTAGTCTCGACGGGGAGGGCTACAATGAGCAGTTCTTC
TRBV25-1	.	.	TRBJ2-1	CASSDRTVGARYEQFF	TGTGCCAGCAGTGATCGGACAGTGGGGGCCAGGTATGAGCAGTTCTTC
TRBV3-1/TRBV3-2	.	TRBD1	TRBJ2-5	CASSPRTGRETQYF	TGTGCCAGCAGCCCCAGGACAGGGAGGGAGACCCAGTACTTC
TRBV6-4	once	.	TRBJ1-1	CASSDKMGVNTEAFF	TGTGCCAGCAGTGACAAAATGGGCGTGAACACTGAAGCTTTCTTT
TRBV19	once	.	TRBJ1-2	CASSIERGAGGYTF	TGTGCCAGTAGTATAGAGCGGGGGGCTGGTGGCTACACCTTC
TRBV7-9	.	TRBD1	TRBJ1-5	CASSTGTGFQLQPQHF	TGTGCCAGCAGCACCGGGACAGGGTTCCAACTCCAGCCCCAGCATTTT
TRBV9	.	.	TRBJ1-2	CASSVPHRGGVNYGYTF	TGTGCCAGCAGCGTCCCCCACCGGGGAGGGGTCAACTATGGCTACACCTTC
TRBV3-1/TRBV3-2	once	TRBD1	TRBJ2-1	CASSQWDRHGNEQFF	TGTGCCAGCAGCCAATGGGACAGGCACGGCAATGAGCAGTTCTTC
TRBV7-2	.	TRBD2	TRBJ2-7	CASSLDSGGTNYEQYF	TGTGCCAGCAGCTTAGATAGCGGGGGAACCAATTACGAGCAGTACTTC
TRBV30	once	.	TRBJ2-5	CAWSVGGSETQYF	TGTGCCTGGAGTGTAGGGGGTTCGGAGACCCAGTACTTC
TRBV5-1	.	.	TRBJ1-4	CASSSTGRANEKLFF	TGCGCCAGCAGCTCCACTGGGAGGGCTAATGAAAAACTGTTTTTT
TRBV6-5	.	TRBD1	TRBJ2-7	CASSYSVTGAYEQYF	TGTGCCAGCAGTTACTCCGTGACAGGGGCCTACGAGCAGTACTTC
TRBV3-1/TRBV3-2	.	.	TRBJ2-6	CASSQAQAGANVLTF	TGTGCCAGCAGCCAAGCCCAGGCTGGGGCCAACGTCCTGACTTTC
TRBV11-2	once	.	TRBJ2-7	CASTTSTGDFYEQYF	TGTGCCAGCACCACATCTACCGGGGATTTTTACGAGCAGTACTTC
TRBV18	once	.	TRBJ2-7	CASSPQDTYEQYF	TGTGCCAGCTCACCCCAGGACACCTACGAGCAGTACTTC
TRBV4-2	.	.	TRBJ1-2	CASSQDVAGDGYTF	TGTGCCAGCAGCCAAGACGTGGCAGGCGATGGCTACACCTTC
TRBV30	.	.	TRBJ2-7	CAWELAGSYEQYF	TGTGCCTGGGAACTAGCAGGGTCCTACGAGCAGTACTTC
TRBV19	.	.	TRBJ1-1	CATQLRDTEAFF	TGTGCCACACAACTCCGGGACACTGAAGCTTTCTTT
TRBV2	.	.	TRBJ1-6	CASSRDRTYNSPLHF	TGTGCCAGCAGTCGAGACAGGACCTATAATTCACCCCTCCACTTT
TRBV25-1	.	.	TRBJ1-2	CASSPGARGPYGYTF	TGTGCCAGCAGCCCCGGGGCCAGGGGACCCTATGGCTACACCTTC
TRBV3-1/TRBV3-2	.	.	TRBJ1-2	CASSQDLASPDSSF	TGTGCCAGCAGCCAAGACCTCGCAAGCCCCGACAGTAGCTTC